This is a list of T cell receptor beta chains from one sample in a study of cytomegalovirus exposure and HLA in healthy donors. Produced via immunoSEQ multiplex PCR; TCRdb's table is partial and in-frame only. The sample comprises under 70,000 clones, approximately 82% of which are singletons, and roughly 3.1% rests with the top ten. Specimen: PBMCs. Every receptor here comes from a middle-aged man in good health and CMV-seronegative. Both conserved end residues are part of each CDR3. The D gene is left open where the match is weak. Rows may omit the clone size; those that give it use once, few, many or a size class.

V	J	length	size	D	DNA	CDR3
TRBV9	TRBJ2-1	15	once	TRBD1	TGTGCCAGCAGCGCCCCCGGGACAGGGGACAATGAGCAGTTCTTC	CASSAPGTGDNEQFF
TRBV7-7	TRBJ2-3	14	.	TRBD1	TGTGCCAGCAGCCAGGGACAGGGGACAGATACGCAGTATTTT	CASSQGQGTDTQYF
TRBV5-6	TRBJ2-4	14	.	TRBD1	TGTGCCAGCAGCTTGAGGGGGCGCGAAAACATTCAGTACTTC	CASSLRGRENIQYF
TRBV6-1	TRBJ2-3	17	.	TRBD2	TGTGCCAGCAGTGAATGGTTCGGCGGGGGGGCGACAGATACGCAGTATTTT	CASSEWFGGGATDTQYF
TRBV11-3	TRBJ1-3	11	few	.	TGTGCCAAGGGCGTACCGGGGGACCCAGAGTTT	CAKGVPGDPEF
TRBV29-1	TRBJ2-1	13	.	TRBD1	TGCAGCGCCGGGACAGCCCCCGAGGATGAGCAGTTCTTC	CSAGTAPEDEQFF
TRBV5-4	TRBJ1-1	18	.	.	TGTGCCAGCAGCTTGTATAGGTTCGGGAGGCAGCTCAACACTGAAGCTTTCTTT	CASSLYRFGRQLNTEAFF
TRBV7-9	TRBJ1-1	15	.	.	TGTGCCAGCAGCTTAGTGCAGGGATTGAGTACTGAAGCTTTCTTT	CASSLVQGLSTEAFF
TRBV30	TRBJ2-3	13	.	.	TGTGCCTGGATTAGGGGGAGCTCAGATACGCAGTATTTT	CAWIRGSSDTQYF
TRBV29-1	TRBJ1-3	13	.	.	TGCAGCGCCCTGACAGTAAATGGAAACACCATATATTTT	CSALTVNGNTIYF
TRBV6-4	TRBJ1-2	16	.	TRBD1	TGTGCCAGCAGTGTGGTGGGGCTGACAGGGAACTATGGCTACACCTTC	CASSVVGLTGNYGYTF
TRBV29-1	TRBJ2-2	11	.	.	TGCAGCTTGGGGGGAGTCGGGGAGCTGTTTTTT	CSLGGVGELFF
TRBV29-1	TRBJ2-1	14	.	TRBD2	TGCAGCGTTGGTAGTAGCGGGGGCTTAGGTGAGCAGTTCTTC	CSVGSSGGLGEQFF
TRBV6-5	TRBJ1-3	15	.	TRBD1	TGTGCCAGCAGGAGGGGACAGCAATTTCCCAACACCATATATTTT	CASRRGQQFPNTIYF
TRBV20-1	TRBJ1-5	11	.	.	TGCAGTGCTAGAGAAGGGGTGCGACAGCATTTT	CSAREGVRQHF
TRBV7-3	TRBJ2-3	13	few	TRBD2	TGTGCCAGCAGCTGGACTAGCGGGGATACGCAGTATTTT	CASSWTSGDTQYF
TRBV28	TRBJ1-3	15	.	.	TGTGCCAGCAGTCAAACAGGGACCTCTGGAAACACCATATATTTT	CASSQTGTSGNTIYF
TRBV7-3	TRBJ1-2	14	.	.	TGTGCCAGCAGCGAAAATGGGGGGGCGTATGGCTACACCTTC	CASSENGGAYGYTF
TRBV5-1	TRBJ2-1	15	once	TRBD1	TGCGCCAGCAGCTTGTCAGGGGACAGAAGGTTTGAGCAGTTCTTC	CASSLSGDRRFEQFF